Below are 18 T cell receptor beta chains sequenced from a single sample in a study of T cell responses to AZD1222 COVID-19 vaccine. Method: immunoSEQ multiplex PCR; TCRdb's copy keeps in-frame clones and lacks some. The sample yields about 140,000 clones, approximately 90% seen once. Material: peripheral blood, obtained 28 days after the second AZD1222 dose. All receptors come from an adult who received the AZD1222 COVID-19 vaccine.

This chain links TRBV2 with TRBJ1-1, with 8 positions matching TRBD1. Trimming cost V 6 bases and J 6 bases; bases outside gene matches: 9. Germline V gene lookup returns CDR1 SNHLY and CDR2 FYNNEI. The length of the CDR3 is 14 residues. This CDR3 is CASRGQARRPEAFF. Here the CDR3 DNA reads TGTGCCAGCAGGGGACAGGCTCGTCGCCCTGAAGCTTTCTTT.

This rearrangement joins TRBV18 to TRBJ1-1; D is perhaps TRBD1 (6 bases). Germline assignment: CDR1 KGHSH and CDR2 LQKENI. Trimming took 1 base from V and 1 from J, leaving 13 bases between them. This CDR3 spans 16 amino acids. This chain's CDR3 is CASSPLLTGTNTEAFF. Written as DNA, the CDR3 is TGTGCCAGCTCACCACTCTTGACAGGTACGAACACTGAAGCTTTCTTT.

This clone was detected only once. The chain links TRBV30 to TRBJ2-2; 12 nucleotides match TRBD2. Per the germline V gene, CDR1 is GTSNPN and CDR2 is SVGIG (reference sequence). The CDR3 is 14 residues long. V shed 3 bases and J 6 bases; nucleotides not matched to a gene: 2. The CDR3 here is CAWRGLAGSGELFF. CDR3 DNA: TGTGCCTGGAGAGGACTAGCGGGGTCCGGGGAGCTGTTTTTT.

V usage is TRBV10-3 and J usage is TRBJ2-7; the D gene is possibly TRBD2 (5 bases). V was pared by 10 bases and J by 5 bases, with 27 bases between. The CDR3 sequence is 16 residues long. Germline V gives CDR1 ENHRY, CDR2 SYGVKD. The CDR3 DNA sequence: TGTGCCACGGGTTCTCCCTCCGGAGTAGCGCTAAACGAGCAGTACTTC. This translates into CATGSPSGVALNEQYF.

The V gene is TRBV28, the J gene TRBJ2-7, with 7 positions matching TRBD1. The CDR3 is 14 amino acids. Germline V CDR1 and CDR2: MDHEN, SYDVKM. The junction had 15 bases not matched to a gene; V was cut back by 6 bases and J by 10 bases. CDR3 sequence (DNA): TGTGCCAGCAGGACCGGACAGGACCTACGAGAACAGTACTTC. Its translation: CASRTGQDLREQYF.

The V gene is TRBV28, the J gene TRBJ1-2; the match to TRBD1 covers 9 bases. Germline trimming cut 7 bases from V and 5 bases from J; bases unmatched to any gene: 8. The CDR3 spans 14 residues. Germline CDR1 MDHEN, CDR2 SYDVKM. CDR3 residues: CASTQGAGVYGYTF. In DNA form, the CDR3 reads TGTGCCAGCACACAGGGGGCGGGCGTTTATGGCTACACCTTC.

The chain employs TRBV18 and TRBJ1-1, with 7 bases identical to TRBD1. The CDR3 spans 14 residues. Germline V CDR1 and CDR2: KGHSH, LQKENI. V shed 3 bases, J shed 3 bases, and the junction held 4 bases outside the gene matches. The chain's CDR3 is CASSPTTGHTEAFF. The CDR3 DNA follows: TGTGCCAGCTCACCCACGACAGGGCACACTGAAGCTTTCTTT.

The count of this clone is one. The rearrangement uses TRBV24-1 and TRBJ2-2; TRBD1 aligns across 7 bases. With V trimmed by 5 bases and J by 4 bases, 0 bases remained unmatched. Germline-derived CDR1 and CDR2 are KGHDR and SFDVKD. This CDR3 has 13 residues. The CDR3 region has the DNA TGTGCCACCAGTGCAGGGGGCACCGGGGAGCTGTTTTTT. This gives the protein CATSAGGTGELFF.

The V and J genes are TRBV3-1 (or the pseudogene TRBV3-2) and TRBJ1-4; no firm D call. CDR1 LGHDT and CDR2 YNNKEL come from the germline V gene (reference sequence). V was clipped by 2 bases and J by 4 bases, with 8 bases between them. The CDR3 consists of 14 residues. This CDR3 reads CASSQSGVNEKLFF. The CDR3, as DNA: TGTGCCAGCAGCCAAAGCGGGGTTAATGAAAAACTGTTTTTT.

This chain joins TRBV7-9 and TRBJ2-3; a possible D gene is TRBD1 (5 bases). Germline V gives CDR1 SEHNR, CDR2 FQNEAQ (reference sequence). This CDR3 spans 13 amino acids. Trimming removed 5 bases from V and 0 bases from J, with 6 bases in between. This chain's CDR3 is CASSPGSTDTQYF. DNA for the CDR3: TGTGCCAGCAGCCCAGGGAGCACAGATACGCAGTATTTT.

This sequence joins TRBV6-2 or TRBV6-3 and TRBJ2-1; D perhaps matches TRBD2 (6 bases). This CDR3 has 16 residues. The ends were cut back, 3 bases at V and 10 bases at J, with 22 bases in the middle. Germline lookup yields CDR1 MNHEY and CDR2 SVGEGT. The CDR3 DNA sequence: TGTGCCAGCAGTTATGAACCGACGGGACTCCTTGGAGAGCAGTTCTTC. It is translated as CASSYEPTGLLGEQFF.

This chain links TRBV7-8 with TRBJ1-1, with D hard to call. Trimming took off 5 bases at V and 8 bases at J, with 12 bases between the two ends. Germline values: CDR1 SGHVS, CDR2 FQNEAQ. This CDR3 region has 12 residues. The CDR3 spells CASSLIRGEAFF. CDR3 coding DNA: TGTGCCAGCAGCCTCATTCGGGGAGAAGCTTTCTTT.

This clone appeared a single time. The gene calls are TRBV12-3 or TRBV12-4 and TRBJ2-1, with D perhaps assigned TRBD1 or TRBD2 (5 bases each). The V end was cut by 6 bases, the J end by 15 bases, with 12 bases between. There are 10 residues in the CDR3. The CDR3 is CASSQGVPFF. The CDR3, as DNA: TGTGCCAGCAGCCAGGGAGTTCCGTTCTTC.

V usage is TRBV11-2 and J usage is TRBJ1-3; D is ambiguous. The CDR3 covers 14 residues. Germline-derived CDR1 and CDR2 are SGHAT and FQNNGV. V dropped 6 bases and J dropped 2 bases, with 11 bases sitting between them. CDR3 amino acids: CASSWGRAGNTIYF. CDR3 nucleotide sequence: TGTGCCAGCAGTTGGGGAAGAGCTGGAAACACCATATATTTT.

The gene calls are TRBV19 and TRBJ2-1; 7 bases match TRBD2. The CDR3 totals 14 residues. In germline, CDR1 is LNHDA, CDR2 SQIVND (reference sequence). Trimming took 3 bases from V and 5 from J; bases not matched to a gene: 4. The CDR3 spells CASSMASGHNEQFF. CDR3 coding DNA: TGTGCCAGTAGTATGGCTAGCGGACACAATGAGCAGTTCTTC.

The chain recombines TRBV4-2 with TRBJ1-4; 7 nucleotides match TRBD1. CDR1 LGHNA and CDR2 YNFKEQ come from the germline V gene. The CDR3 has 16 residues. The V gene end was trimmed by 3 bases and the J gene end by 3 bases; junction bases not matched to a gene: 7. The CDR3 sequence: CASSQYGQAANEKLFF. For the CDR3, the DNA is TGTGCCAGCAGCCAGTACGGACAGGCTGCTAATGAAAAACTGTTTTTT.

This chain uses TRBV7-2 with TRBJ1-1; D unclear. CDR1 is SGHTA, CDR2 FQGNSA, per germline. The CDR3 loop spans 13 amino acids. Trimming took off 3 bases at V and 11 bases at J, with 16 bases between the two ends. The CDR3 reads CASSFEEGLHAFF. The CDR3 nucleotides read TGTGCCAGCAGCTTTGAAGAGGGCTTACACGCTTTCTTT.

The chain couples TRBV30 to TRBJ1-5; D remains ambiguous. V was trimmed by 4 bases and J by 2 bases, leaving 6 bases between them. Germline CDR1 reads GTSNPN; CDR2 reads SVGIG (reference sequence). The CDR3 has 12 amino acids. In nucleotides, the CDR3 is TGTGCCTGGACAGAGGGCAATCAGCCCCAGCATTTT. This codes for CAWTEGNQPQHF.